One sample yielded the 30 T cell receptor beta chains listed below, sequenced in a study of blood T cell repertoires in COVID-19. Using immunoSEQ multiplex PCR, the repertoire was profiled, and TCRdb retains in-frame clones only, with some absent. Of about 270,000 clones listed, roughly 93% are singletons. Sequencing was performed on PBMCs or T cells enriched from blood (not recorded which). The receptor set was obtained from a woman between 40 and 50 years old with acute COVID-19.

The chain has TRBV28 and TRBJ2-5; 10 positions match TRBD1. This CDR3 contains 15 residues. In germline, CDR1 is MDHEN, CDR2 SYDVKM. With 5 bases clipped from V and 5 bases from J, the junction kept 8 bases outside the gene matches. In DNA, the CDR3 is TGTGCCAGCAGTCCCCACGGGACAGGGGAGGAGACCCAGTACTTC. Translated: CASSPHGTGEETQYF. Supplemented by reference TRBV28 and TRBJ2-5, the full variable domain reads DVKVTQSSRYLVKRTGEKVFLECVQDMDHENMFWYRQDPGLGLRLIYFSYDVKMKEKGDIPEGYSVSREKKERFSLILESASTNQTSMYLCASSPHGTGEETQYFGPGTRLLVL.

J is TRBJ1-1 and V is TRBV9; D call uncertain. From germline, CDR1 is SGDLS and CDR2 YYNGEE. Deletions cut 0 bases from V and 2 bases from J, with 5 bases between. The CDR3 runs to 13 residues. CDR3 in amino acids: CASSVDLNTEAFF. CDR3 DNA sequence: TGTGCCAGCAGCGTAGACCTAAACACTGAAGCTTTCTTT.

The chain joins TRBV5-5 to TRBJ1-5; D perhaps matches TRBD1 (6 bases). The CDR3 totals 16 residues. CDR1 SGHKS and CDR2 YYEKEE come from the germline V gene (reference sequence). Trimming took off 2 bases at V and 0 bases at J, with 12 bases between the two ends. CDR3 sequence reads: CASSLEQGYSNQPQHF. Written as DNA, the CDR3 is TGTGCCAGCAGCTTAGAACAGGGTTATAGCAATCAGCCCCAGCATTTT. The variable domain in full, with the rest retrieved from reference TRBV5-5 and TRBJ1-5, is DAGVTQSPTHLIKTRGQQVTLRCSPISGHKSVSWYQQVLGQGPQFIFQYYEKEERGRGNFPDRFSARQFPNYSSELNVNALLLGDSALYLCASSLEQGYSNQPQHFGDGTRLSIL.

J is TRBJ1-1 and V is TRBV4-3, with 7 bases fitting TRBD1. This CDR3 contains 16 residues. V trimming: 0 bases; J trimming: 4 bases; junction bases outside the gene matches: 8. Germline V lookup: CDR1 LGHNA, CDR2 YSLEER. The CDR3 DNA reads TGCGCCAGCAGCCAAGAGAAATTAGGGGGCCGCACTGAAGCTTTCTTT. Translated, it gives CASSQEKLGGRTEAFF.

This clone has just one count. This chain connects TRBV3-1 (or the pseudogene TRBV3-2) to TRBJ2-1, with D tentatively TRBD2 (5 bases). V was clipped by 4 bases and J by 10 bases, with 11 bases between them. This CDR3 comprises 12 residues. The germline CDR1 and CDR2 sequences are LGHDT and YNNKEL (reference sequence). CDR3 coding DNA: TGTGCCAGCAGCCGACCGGCGGGCGAGCAGTTCTTC. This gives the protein CASSRPAGEQFF.

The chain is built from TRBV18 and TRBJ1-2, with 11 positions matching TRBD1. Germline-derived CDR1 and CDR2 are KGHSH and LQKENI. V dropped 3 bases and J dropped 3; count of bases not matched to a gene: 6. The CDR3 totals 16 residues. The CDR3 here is CASSPPGTGGDYGYTF. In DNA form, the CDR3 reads TGTGCCAGCTCACCTCCTGGGACAGGGGGAGACTATGGCTACACCTTC.

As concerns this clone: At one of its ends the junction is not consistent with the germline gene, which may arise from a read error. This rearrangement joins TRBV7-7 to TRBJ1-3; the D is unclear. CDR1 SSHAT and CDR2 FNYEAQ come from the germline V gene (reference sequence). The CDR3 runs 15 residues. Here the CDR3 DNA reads TGTGCTAGCAGCCTGAATATCGGCTCTGGAAACACCATATATTTT. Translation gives CASSLNIGSGNTIYF. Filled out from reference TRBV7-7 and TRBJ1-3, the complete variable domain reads GAGVSQSPRYKVTKRGQDVTLRCDPISSHATLYWYQQALGQGPEFLTYFNYEAQPDKSGLPSDRFSAERPEGSISTLTIQRTEQRDSAMYRCASSLNIGSGNTIYFGEGSWLTVV.

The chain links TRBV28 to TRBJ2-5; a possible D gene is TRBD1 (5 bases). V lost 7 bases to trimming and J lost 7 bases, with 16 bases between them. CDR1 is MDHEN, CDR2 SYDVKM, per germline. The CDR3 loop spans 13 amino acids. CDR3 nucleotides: TGTGCCAGCACAGGGCCCAAGGTGTGGACCCAGTACTTC. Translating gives CASTGPKVWTQYF.

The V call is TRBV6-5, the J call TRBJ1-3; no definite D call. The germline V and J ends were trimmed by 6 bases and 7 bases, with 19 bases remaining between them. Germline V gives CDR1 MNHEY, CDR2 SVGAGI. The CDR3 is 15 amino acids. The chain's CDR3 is CASSRGLSSWNTIYF. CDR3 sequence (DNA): TGTGCCAGCAGCCGAGGACTGTCTTCGTGGAACACCATATATTTT.

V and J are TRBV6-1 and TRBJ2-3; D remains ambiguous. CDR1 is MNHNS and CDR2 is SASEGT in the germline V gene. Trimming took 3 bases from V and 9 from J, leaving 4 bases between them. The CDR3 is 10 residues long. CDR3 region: CASSDATQYF. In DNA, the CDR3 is TGTGCCAGCAGTGATGCGACGCAGTATTTT.

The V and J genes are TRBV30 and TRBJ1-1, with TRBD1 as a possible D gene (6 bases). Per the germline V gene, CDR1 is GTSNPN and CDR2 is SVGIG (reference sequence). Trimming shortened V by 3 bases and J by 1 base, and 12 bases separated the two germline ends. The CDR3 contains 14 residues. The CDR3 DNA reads TGTGCCTGGAGGGAGAACAGGGAGAACACTGAAGCTTTCTTT. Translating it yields CAWRENRENTEAFF.

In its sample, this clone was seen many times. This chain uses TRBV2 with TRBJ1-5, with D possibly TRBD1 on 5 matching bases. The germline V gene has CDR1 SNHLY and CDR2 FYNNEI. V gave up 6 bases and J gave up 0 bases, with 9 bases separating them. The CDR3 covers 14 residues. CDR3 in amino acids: CASRDTNSNQPQHF. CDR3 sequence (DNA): TGTGCCAGCAGGGACACCAATAGCAATCAGCCCCAGCATTTT.

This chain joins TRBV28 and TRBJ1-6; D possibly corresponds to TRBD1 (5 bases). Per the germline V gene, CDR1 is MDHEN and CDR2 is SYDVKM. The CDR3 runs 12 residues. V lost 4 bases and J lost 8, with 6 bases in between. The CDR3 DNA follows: TGTGCCAGCAGTTGGGGCGATTCACCCCTCCACTTT. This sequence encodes CASSWGDSPLHF. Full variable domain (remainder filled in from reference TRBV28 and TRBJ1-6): DVKVTQSSRYLVKRTGEKVFLECVQDMDHENMFWYRQDPGLGLRLIYFSYDVKMKEKGDIPEGYSVSREKKERFSLILESASTNQTSMYLCASSWGDSPLHFGNGTRLTVT.

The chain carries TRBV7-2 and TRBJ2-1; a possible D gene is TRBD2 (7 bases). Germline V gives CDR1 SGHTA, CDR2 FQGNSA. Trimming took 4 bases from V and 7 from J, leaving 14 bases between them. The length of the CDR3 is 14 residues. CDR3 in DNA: TGTGCCAGCAGCTCCGGACTAGGGGGGAATGAGCAGTTCTTC. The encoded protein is CASSSGLGGNEQFF. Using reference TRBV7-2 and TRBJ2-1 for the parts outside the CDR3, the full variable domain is GAGVSQSPSNKVTEKGKDVELRCDPISGHTALYWYRQSLGQGLEFLIYFQGNSAPDKSGLPSDRFSAERTGGSVSTLTIQRTQQEDSAVYLCASSSGLGGNEQFFGPGTRLTVL.

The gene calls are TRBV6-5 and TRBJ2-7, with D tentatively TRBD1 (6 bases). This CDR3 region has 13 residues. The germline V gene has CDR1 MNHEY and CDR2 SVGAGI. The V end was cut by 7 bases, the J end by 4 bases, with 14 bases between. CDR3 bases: TGTGCCAGCACGTTGACAGGCAGTTACGAGCAGTACTTC. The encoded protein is CASTLTGSYEQYF.

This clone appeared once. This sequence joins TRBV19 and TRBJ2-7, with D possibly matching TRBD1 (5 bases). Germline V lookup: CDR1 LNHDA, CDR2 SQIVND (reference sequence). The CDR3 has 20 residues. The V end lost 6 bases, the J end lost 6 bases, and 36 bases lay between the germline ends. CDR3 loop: CASSITPQILSNGRAREQYF. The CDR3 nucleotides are TGTGCCAGTAGCATAACACCTCAAATACTCTCGAACGGCAGGGCCCGCGAGCAGTACTTC.

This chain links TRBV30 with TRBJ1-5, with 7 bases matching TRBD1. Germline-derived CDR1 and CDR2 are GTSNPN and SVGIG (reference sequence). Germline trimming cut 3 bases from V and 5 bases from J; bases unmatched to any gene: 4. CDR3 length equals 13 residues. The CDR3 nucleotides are TGTGCCTGGAGCAAAGACAGGGATCAGCCCCAGCATTTT. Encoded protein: CAWSKDRDQPQHF.

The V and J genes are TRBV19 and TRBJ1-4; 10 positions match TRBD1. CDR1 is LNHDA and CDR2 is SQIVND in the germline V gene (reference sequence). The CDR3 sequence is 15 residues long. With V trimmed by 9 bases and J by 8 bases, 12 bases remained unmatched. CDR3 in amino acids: CASVSGTGVREKLFF. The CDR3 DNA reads TGTGCCAGCGTCTCCGGGACAGGGGTCCGAGAAAAACTGTTTTTT.

CDR3 amino acids: CASSLDHRGQNSPLHF. In nucleotides, the CDR3 is TGTGCCAGCAGCTTAGATCACAGGGGCCAAAATTCACCCCTCCACTTT. This chain uses TRBV11-2 with TRBJ1-6; 7 nucleotides align to TRBD1. Trimming at V came to 0 bases and at J to 7 bases, leaving 6 bases not matched to a gene. Germline assignment: CDR1 SGHAT and CDR2 FQNNGV. CDR3 length: 16 residues.

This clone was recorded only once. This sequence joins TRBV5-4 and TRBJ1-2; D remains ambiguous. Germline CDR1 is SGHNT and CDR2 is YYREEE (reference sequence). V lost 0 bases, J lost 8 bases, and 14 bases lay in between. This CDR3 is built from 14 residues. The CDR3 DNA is TGTGCCAGCAGCTTGGATCGGGGTGTAAAGGGCTACACCTTC. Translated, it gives CASSLDRGVKGYTF.

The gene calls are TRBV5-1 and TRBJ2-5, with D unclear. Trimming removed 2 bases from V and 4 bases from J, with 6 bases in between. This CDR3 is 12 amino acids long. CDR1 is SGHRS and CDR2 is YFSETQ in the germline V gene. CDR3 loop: CASSFAGETQYF. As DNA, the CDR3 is TGCGCCAGCAGCTTCGCCGGAGAGACCCAGTACTTC.

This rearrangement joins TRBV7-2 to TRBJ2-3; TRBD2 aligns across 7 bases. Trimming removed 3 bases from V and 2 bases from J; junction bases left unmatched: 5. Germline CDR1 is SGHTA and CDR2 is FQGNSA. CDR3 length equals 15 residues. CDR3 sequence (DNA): TGTGCCAGCAGCTTGGGGAGGGGCGTCACAGATACGCAGTATTTT. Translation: CASSLGRGVTDTQYF.

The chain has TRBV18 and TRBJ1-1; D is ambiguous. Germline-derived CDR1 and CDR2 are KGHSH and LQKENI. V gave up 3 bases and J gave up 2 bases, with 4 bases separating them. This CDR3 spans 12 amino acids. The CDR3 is CASSPSNTEAFF. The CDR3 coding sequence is TGTGCCAGCTCACCTTCTAACACTGAAGCTTTCTTT.

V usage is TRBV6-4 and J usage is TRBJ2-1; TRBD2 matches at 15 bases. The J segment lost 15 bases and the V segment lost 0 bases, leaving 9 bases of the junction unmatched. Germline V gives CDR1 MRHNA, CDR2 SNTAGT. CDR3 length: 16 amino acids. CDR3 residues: CASSDSGGTSGRTAFF. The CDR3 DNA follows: TGTGCCAGCAGTGACTCGGGGGGGACTAGCGGGAGGACTGCGTTCTTC.

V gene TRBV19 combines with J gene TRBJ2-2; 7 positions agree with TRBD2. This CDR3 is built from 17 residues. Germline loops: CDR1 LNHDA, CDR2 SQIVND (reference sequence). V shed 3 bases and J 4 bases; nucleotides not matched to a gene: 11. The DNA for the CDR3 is TGTGCCAGTAGTATTAACCGGGAGGTGGGATTCACCGGGGAGCTGTTTTTT. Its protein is CASSINREVGFTGELFF.

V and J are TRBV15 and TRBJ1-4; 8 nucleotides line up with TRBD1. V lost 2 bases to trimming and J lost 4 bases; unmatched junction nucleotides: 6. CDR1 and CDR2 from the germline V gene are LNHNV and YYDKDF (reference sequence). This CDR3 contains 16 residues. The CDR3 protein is CATSRSGDRGNEKLFF. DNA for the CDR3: TGTGCCACCAGCAGATCCGGCGACAGGGGTAATGAAAAACTGTTTTTT.

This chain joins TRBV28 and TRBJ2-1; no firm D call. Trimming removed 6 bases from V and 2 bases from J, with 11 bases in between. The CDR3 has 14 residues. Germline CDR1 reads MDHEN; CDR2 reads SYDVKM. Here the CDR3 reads CASRARSPYNEQFF. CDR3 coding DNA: TGTGCCAGCAGAGCCCGCTCCCCCTACAATGAGCAGTTCTTC. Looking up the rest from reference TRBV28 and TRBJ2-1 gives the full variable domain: DVKVTQSSRYLVKRTGEKVFLECVQDMDHENMFWYRQDPGLGLRLIYFSYDVKMKEKGDIPEGYSVSREKKERFSLILESASTNQTSMYLCASRARSPYNEQFFGPGTRLTVL.

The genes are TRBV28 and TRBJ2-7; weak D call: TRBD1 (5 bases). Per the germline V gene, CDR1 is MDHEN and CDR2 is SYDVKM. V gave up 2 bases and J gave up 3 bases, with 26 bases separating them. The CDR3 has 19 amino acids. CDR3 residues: CASSLDLYSAGLMDYEQYF. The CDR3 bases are TGTGCCAGCAGTTTAGACCTCTATTCCGCAGGGTTGATGGACTACGAGCAGTACTTC.

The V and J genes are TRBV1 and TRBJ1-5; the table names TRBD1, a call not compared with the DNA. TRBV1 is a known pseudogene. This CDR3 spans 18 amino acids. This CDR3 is CTSSSRDRGCDSNQPQHF. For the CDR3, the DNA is TGCACCAGCAGCTCCCGGGACAGGGGGTGTGATAGCAATCAGCCCCAGCATTTT.

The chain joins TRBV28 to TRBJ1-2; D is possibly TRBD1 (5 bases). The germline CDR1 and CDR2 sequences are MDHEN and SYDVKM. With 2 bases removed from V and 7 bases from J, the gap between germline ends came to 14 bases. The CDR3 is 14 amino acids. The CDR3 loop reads CASSLKGLGRGYTF. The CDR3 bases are TGTGCCAGCAGTTTAAAGGGGCTTGGGCGTGGCTACACCTTC.